The 28 T cell receptor beta chains presented below share a single source sample, sequenced in a study of cytomegalovirus exposure and HLA in healthy donors. Amplification used 60 Vbeta primers and 13 Jbeta primers. Profiled with immunoSEQ multiplex PCR; TCRdb holds only in-frame clones, not every one. The sample table includes under 50,000 clones. Material: PBMCs. The receptors were gathered from a male donor in good health and CMV-seronegative.

The CDR3 DNA is TGTGCCAGCAGCTTGGACCGACAGGGGACGAACACCGGGGAGCTGTTTTTT. This translates into CASSLDRQGTNTGELFF. The V and J genes are TRBV7-6 and TRBJ2-2, with 8 bases lining up with TRBD1. This CDR3 is built from 17 residues. V shed 3 bases and J 0 bases; nucleotides not matched to a gene: 6. CDR1 is SGHVS and CDR2 is FNYEAQ in the germline V gene.

The chain employs TRBV6-5 and TRBJ1-1; D gene unclear. CDR1 and CDR2 (germline): MNHEY, SVGAGI. The CDR3 sequence is 14 residues long. V was trimmed by 6 bases and J by 1 base, leaving 12 bases between them. The CDR3 spells CASRRLGTNTEAFF. DNA for the CDR3: TGTGCCAGCAGACGCCTGGGCACGAACACTGAAGCTTTCTTT.

The chain is built from TRBV6-1 and TRBJ1-4; TRBD1 is a possible D gene (5 bases). This CDR3 is 15 amino acids long. Germline CDR1 MNHNS, CDR2 SASEGT. The V end was cut by 6 bases, the J end by 0 bases, with 11 bases between. For the CDR3, the DNA is TGTGCCAGCAGCCCGGGGGGAACAACTAATGAAAAACTGTTTTTT. Its translation is CASSPGGTTNEKLFF.

The genes are TRBV19 and TRBJ1-1; 7 bases line up with TRBD1. The CDR3 extends over 14 amino acids. Germline CDR1 reads LNHDA; CDR2 reads SQIVND (reference sequence). The trim removed 7 bases at V and 5 bases at J, leaving 10 bases unmatched. The CDR3 nucleotides are TGTGCCAGTACTCTAGGGACAGTAACGACTGAAGCTTTCTTT. Amino acids: CASTLGTVTTEAFF.

The chain has TRBV6-5 and TRBJ1-4; D may be TRBD1 (6 bases). CDR3 length equals 15 residues. The V end lost 0 bases, the J end lost 8 bases, and 13 bases lay between the germline ends. CDR1 MNHEY and CDR2 SVGAGI come from the germline V gene. The CDR3, as DNA: TGTGCCAGCAGTTACTCCTCCAGGGGTGGGGAAAAACTGTTTTTT. It specifies CASSYSSRGGEKLFF.

The chain has TRBV11-2 and TRBJ2-4; the match to TRBD2 covers 11 bases. Germline V CDR1 and CDR2: SGHAT, FQNNGV. CDR3 length: 19 residues. V gave up 1 base and J gave up 0 bases; unmatched junction bases: 8. CDR3 in DNA: TGTGCCAGCAGCTTAGGCTCTAGCGGGGGGACTGTAGCCAAAAACATTCAGTACTTC. This gives the protein CASSLGSSGGTVAKNIQYF.

The CDR3 DNA is TGTGCCAGCAGTATCCAAAGCCTCAATGAAAAACTGTTTTTT. Protein sequence: CASSIQSLNEKLFF. The rearrangement uses TRBV5-6 and TRBJ1-4; no clear D gene. This CDR3 contains 14 residues. V shed 5 bases and J shed 5 bases, with 13 bases lying between them. Germline V gene data show CDR1 as SGHDT and CDR2 as YYEEEE. The full variable domain, its missing parts supplied by reference TRBV5-6 and TRBJ1-4, is DAGVTQSPTHLIKTRGQQVTLRCSPKSGHDTVSWYQQALGQGPQFIFQYYEEEERQRGNFPDRFSGHQFPNYSSELNVNALLLGDSALYLCASSIQSLNEKLFFGSGTQLSVL.

The chain is built from TRBV18 and TRBJ2-7; 10 bases agree with TRBD2. The CDR3 extends over 14 amino acids. J was trimmed by 3 bases and V by 1 base; bases with no gene match: 0. Per the germline V gene, CDR1 is KGHSH and CDR2 is LQKENI. In DNA, the CDR3 is TGTGCCAGCTCACCACTAGCGGGGGGCTACGAGCAGTACTTC. This translates into CASSPLAGGYEQYF.

The chain uses TRBV18 and TRBJ2-7; a possible D gene is TRBD2 (6 bases). V gave up 3 bases and J gave up 2 bases, with 8 bases separating them. This CDR3 has 13 residues. From germline, CDR1 is KGHSH and CDR2 LQKENI. CDR3 protein: CASSPGSPYEQYF. CDR3 nucleotide sequence: TGTGCCAGCTCACCCGGGAGCCCCTACGAGCAGTACTTC.

This rearrangement joins TRBV6-5 to TRBJ1-2; possibly TRBD1 for D (5 bases). V was trimmed by 0 bases and J by 6 bases, leaving 11 bases between them. Germline V lookup: CDR1 MNHEY, CDR2 SVGAGI. This CDR3 is 14 amino acids long. Written as DNA, the CDR3 is TGTGCCAGCAGTTACTCAGCCAGGGTAAATGGCTACACCTTC. As protein: CASSYSARVNGYTF.

Turning to this clone: Sequence at one end of the junction differs from germline and may be a read error. The J gene is TRBJ2-7, the V gene TRBV4-1; D not resolved. This CDR3 region has 14 residues. Germline-derived CDR1 and CDR2 are MGHRA and YSYEKL. CDR3 in amino acids: CARSQIPRLNEQYF. CDR3 bases: TGCGCCAGAAGCCAAATCCCCAGGCTCAACGAGCAGTACTTC.

V and J are TRBV6-5 and TRBJ2-2; TRBD2 agrees at 8 bases. Germline CDR1 is MNHEY and CDR2 is SVGAGI. There are 15 residues in the CDR3. V lost 10 bases to trimming and J lost 3 bases; unmatched junction nucleotides: 10. The CDR3 nucleotides read TGTGCCACCATCCGGGGGGGCGGATACACCGGGGAGCTGTTTTTT. Amino acid sequence: CATIRGGGYTGELFF.

The chain uses TRBV4-3 and TRBJ2-7; 9 nucleotides line up with TRBD1. The CDR3 has 15 residues. The junction had 4 bases not matched to a gene; V was cut back by 2 bases and J by 2 bases. CDR1 is LGHNA, CDR2 YSLEER, per germline. The CDR3 reads CASSQSGTGTYEQYF. Written as DNA, the CDR3 is TGCGCCAGCAGCCAATCCGGGACAGGGACCTACGAGCAGTACTTC.

The J gene is TRBJ1-2, the V gene TRBV4-3; TRBD1 aligns across 7 bases. Per germline, CDR1 LGHNA and CDR2 YSLEER. This CDR3 spans 17 amino acids. Losses at the gene ends were 0 bases for V and 0 bases for J; bases not matched to a gene: 7. The CDR3 nucleotides read TGCGCCAGCAGCCAAGATCTCCCAGGGGGTGCTAACTATGGCTACACCTTC. This sequence encodes CASSQDLPGGANYGYTF.

J is TRBJ1-2 and V is TRBV5-5; D is perhaps TRBD1 (5 bases). V lost 2 bases and J lost 4, with 21 bases in between. Germline V gene sequence: CDR1 SGHKS, CDR2 YYEKEE (reference sequence). CDR3 length: 17 amino acids. The CDR3 DNA is TGTGCCAGCAGCTTTCCCTCTGACGGACATGGTATCTATGGCTACACCTTC. Its translation: CASSFPSDGHGIYGYTF.

The chain links TRBV27 to TRBJ2-7, with TRBD2 matching 7 bases. Germline V gene sequence: CDR1 MNHEY, CDR2 SMNVEV (reference sequence). With V trimmed by 5 bases and J by 3 bases, 7 bases remained unmatched. The CDR3 has 14 amino acids. DNA for the CDR3: TGTGCCAGCAGTGAGGGGTCGGGGGGCTACGAGCAGTACTTC. It translates to CASSEGSGGYEQYF.

The chain is built from TRBV5-4 and TRBJ1-5; 9 bases are shared with TRBD1. Germline-derived CDR1 and CDR2 are SGHNT and YYREEE (reference sequence). The CDR3 has 13 residues. V was clipped by 4 bases and J by 10 bases; unmatched bases: 6. The CDR3 sequence: CASSKDRGGPQHF. As DNA, the CDR3 is TGTGCCAGCAGCAAGGACAGGGGAGGCCCCCAGCATTTT.

V is TRBV19 and J is TRBJ1-1; 7 bases are shared with TRBD1. V gave up 5 bases and J gave up 2 bases; unmatched junction bases: 8. The CDR3 runs to 15 residues. Germline V lookup: CDR1 LNHDA, CDR2 SQIVND (reference sequence). This CDR3 is CASSSKGQSNTEAFF. DNA for the CDR3: TGTGCCAGTAGTTCCAAGGGACAGAGCAACACTGAAGCTTTCTTT. The full variable domain, with the rest looked up from reference TRBV19 and TRBJ1-1, is DGGITQSPKYLFRKEGQNVTLSCEQNLNHDAMYWYRQDPGQGLRLIYYSQIVNDFQKGDIAEGYSVSREKKESFPLTVTSAQKNPTAFYLCASSSKGQSNTEAFFGQGTRLTVV.

The V gene is TRBV5-1, the J gene TRBJ2-5, with D maybe TRBD2 (5 bases). The CDR3 consists of 15 residues. Trimming stripped 0 bases from V and 4 bases from J, with 13 bases between. Germline assignment: CDR1 SGHRS and CDR2 YFSETQ. As DNA, the CDR3 is TGCGCCAGCAGCTTGGTTACGTCAGAGGGAGAGACCCAGTACTTC. Translating gives CASSLVTSEGETQYF.

The chain has TRBV5-6 and TRBJ2-1; 8 bases map to TRBD2. Germline trimming cut 4 bases from V and 0 bases from J; bases unmatched to any gene: 3. This CDR3 is built from 15 residues. Looked up from germline, CDR1 is SGHDT and CDR2 is YYEEEE. The CDR3 spells CASSPGGPSYNEQFF. The DNA of the CDR3 is TGTGCCAGCAGCCCGGGGGGGCCCTCCTACAATGAGCAGTTCTTC.

This chain connects TRBV2 to TRBJ1-2; 8 nucleotides match TRBD1. With V trimmed by 1 base and J by 5 bases, 15 bases remained unmatched. The CDR3 covers 18 residues. CDR1 is SNHLY, CDR2 FYNNEI, per germline. CDR3 DNA sequence: TGTGCCAGCAGTGAAGGGCCGGGACAGGTGGCCCAAAGGTATGGCTACACCTTC. Its protein is CASSEGPGQVAQRYGYTF.

The chain links TRBV4-2 to TRBJ1-6; the D gene is possibly TRBD1 (5 bases). With 1 base removed from V and 2 bases from J, the gap between germline ends came to 12 bases. The CDR3 runs to 17 residues. Germline V gene lookup returns CDR1 LGHNA and CDR2 YNFKEQ. The CDR3 nucleotides are TGTGCCAGCAGCCAAGTGGGGGGGGAGCCCTATAATTCACCCCTCCACTTT. This translates into CASSQVGGEPYNSPLHF.

This CDR3 is CASSFQGSNGYTF. The CDR3 bases are TGCGCCAGCAGCTTTCAGGGTAGTAATGGCTACACCTTC. The gene calls are TRBV5-1 and TRBJ1-2; D is possibly TRBD1 (5 bases). The germline V gene encodes CDR1 SGHRS and CDR2 YFSETQ. The CDR3 has 13 residues. V lost 2 bases, J lost 6 bases, and 11 bases lay in between.

The chain is built from TRBV5-1 and TRBJ1-1; 9 nucleotides agree with TRBD1. Germline V CDR1 and CDR2: SGHRS, YFSETQ. CDR3 length: 14 amino acids. The junction had 2 bases not matched to a gene; V was cut back by 3 bases and J by 2 bases. The DNA for the CDR3 is TGCGCCAGCAGCTGGACAGGGGCCAACACTGAAGCTTTCTTT. Protein sequence: CASSWTGANTEAFF.

J is TRBJ1-4 and V is TRBV5-6; D is undetermined. This CDR3 is built from 11 residues. Per the germline V gene, CDR1 is SGHDT and CDR2 is YYEEEE. V was shortened by 3 bases and J by 8 bases, with 5 bases between the two germline ends. In DNA, the CDR3 is TGTGCCAGCAGCTCCCGGGAAAAACTGTTTTTT. The encoded protein is CASSSREKLFF.

The chain links TRBV29-1 to TRBJ1-1; 7 bases align to TRBD1. There are 10 residues in the CDR3. V lost 7 bases, J lost 6 bases, and 2 bases stayed unmatched. Germline loops: CDR1 SQVTM, CDR2 ANQGSEA. As DNA, the CDR3 is TGCAGCGGAACAGGGGCTGAAGCTTTCTTT. This codes for CSGTGAEAFF.

The CDR3 loop is CASSVRTGTNEKLFF. DNA for the CDR3: TGTGCCAGCAGCGTACGGACAGGGACTAATGAAAAACTGTTTTTT. The genes are TRBV13 and TRBJ1-4; TRBD1 aligns across 8 bases. CDR3 length: 15 residues. Germline V CDR1 and CDR2: PRHDT, FYEKMQ (reference sequence). Losses at the gene ends were 5 bases for V and 2 bases for J; bases not matched to a gene: 4.

V and J are TRBV11-3 and TRBJ2-7, with D perhaps matching TRBD1 (6 bases). Germline CDR1 reads SGHNT; CDR2 reads YENEEA. The CDR3 sequence is 13 residues long. V was cut by 0 bases and J by 6 bases, with 9 bases left in between. The CDR3 DNA sequence: TGTGCCAGCAGCTTAGATGGCAGGGGCGAGCAGTACTTC. Amino acids: CASSLDGRGEQYF.